This paragraph reports one TCR beta chain. Its antigen is unidentified. This specimen comes from a study of cytomegalovirus exposure and HLA in healthy donors. Study conclusions and caveats: Earlier analysis found most TCR beta V segments productive about 87% or about 30% of the time. Sequencing likely generated an artifact that appeared as a cluster of highly shared sequence variants. Association of a missense DCLRE1C variant with TCR beta V- and J-gene trimming was reported in a later analysis. Associated with cytomegalovirus, according to the listing, were around 170 TCR beta chains.

A multiplex PCR was run with 60 Vbeta primers and 13 Jbeta primers. Some clones are missing from TCRdb's copy, which holds only in-frame ones; the method was immunoSEQ multiplex PCR. This table holds about 200,000 clones. The CDR3 runs 13 residues. Germline lookup yields CDR1 SGHAT and CDR2 FQNNGV. Trimming stripped 6 bases from V and 7 bases from J, with 12 bases between. Sequencing was carried out using PBMCs. The rearrangement uses TRBV11-2 and TRBJ2-2, with a weak D call TRBD2 (5 bases). The receptor comes from a boy aged 10-17 years in good health and CMV-seronegative. This chain's CDR3 is CASRKLGSGELFF. For the CDR3, the DNA is TGTGCCAGCAGAAAATTGGGGAGCGGGGAGCTGTTTTTT.